The subject of this entry is one T cell receptor (beta chain). Its cognate antigen is unknown. Germline values: CDR1 LGHNA, CDR2 YSLEER. The CDR3 runs to 17 residues. Trimming removed 3 bases at V and 0 bases at J, with 17 bases between. cDNA came from around 0.5 to 1 ug RNA primed by random hexamers. The immunoSEQ assay covered 54 Vbeta and 13 Jbeta segments for CDR3. From the immunoSEQ multiplex PCR reads, TCRdb called clonotypes with MiXCR, one entry per CDR3 protein. The repertoire includes under 150,000 distinct CDR3 sequences, 75% to 90% of them detected once, and around 0.49% sits in the top ten. TCR beta sequences were obtained from blood CD8+ and CD4+ T cells. This entry belongs to a study of CD8 T cells in Susac syndrome. Study observations and caveats: A relatively small number of individuals underwent TCR sequencing and HLA analysis.

The TCR sequence derives from a human donor with multiple sclerosis. The chain couples TRBV4-3 to TRBJ1-1; a weak D match, TRBD1 (6 bases). Sequenced sample: CD8+ T cells from PBMCs. Here the CDR3 DNA reads TGCGCCAGCAGCCAGGCCGTGGGGGCCGAGATGAACACTGAAGCTTTCTTT. This gives the protein CASSQAVGAEMNTEAFF.